This TCR beta chain was found in a study of metastatic and nonmetastatic thyroid tumors. Study details: Repertoire comparisons spanned blood and tumor or nodule tissue from malignant and benign thyroid patients.

The CDR3 is 15 residues long. Germline V CDR1 and CDR2: LNHDA, SQIVND (reference sequence). V was cut by 0 bases and J by 9 bases, with 17 bases left in between. Prior to thyroid surgery, none of the patients had received any treatment. Through MiXCR, TCRdb re-clonotyped the PCR reads. Seen here are about 22,000 clones, more than 15% observed once, and the top ten hold 2.7%. This clone was seen a few times. The chain has TRBV19 and TRBJ1-2; D uncertain. The sample consisted of adjacent normal tissue. This clonotype originated in a male donor with papillary thyroid cancer or a benign thyroid nodule (not recorded which). Some clones in this sample may be carry-over from other donors' samples. Here the CDR3 reads CASSIDTNTYCCYTF. CDR3 nucleotide sequence: TGTGCCAGTAGTATAGATACGAACACCTACTGTTGCTACACCTTC.